This T cell receptor (beta chain) emerged from a study of neurological immune-mediated disorders. Study results and caveats: Private repertoires in all groups were suggested by the finding that expanded clones across subjects shared no CDR3 amino acid sequences. HTLV-1-associated myelopathy displayed the greatest TCR clonal expansion, and multiple sclerosis exhibited the smallest, lower than that of healthy controls.

5'RACE generated cDNA with 10-nucleotide random UMIs. Each CDR3 protein gets one entry after TCRdb re-called the 5' RACE reads with MiXCR. The table includes some 60,000 distinct CDR3 sequences, roughly 9.7% detected once. In germline, CDR1 is DFQATT, CDR2 SNEGSKA (reference sequence). The CDR3 extends over 14 amino acids. V lost 6 bases to trimming and J lost 0 bases, with 12 bases between them. Many counts were recorded for this clonotype. Antigen specificity is unknown. The time point here: longitudinal time-point 2. Blood bank volunteers in Maryland, USA, served as healthy controls. The V and J genes are TRBV20-1 and TRBJ1-3; D ambiguous. Specimen: PBMCs. The TCR sequence derives from a man aged 25 to 40 in good health. The CDR3 sequence is CSARQDLSGNTIYF. The CDR3 region has the DNA TGCAGTGCACGTCAGGATCTCTCTGGAAACACCATATATTTT.